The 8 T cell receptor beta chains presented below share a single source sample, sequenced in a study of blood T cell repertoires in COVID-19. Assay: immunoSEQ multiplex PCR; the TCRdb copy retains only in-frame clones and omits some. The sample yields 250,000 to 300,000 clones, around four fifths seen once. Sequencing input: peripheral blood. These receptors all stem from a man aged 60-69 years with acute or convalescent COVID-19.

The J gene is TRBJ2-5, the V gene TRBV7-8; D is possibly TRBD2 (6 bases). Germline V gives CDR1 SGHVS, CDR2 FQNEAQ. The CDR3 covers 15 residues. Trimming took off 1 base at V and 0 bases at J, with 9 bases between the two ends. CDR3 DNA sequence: TGTGCCAGCAGCTTAGGGAGGGGATACCAAGAGACCCAGTACTTC. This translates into CASSLGRGYQETQYF.

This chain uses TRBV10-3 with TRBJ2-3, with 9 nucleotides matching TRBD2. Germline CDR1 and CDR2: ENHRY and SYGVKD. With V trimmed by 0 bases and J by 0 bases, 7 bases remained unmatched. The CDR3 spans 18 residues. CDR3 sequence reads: CAISESGSRGGSTDTQYF. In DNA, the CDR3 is TGTGCCATCAGTGAGTCTGGCTCGCGGGGGGGTAGCACAGATACGCAGTATTTT.

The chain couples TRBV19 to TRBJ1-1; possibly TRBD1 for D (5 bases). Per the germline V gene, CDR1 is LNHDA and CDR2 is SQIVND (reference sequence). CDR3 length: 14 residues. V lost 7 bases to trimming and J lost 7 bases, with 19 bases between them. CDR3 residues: CASTRTRQSLEAFF. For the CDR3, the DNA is TGTGCCAGTACTCGAACGAGACAGAGCCTTGAAGCTTTCTTT.

The CDR3 region has the DNA TGTGCCAGCAGTTCACAGGGAGAACGGGGCTACACCTTC. Protein sequence: CASSSQGERGYTF. V and J are TRBV12-3 or TRBV12-4 and TRBJ1-2, with D perhaps matching TRBD1 (6 bases). Trimming removed 4 bases from V and 8 bases from J, with 14 bases in between. This CDR3 is built from 13 residues.

CDR3 sequence (DNA): TGTGCCAGCAGTCCCCAGGTCCGGACCGGGGAGCTGTTTTTT. Residues: CASSPQVRTGELFF. This chain connects TRBV27 to TRBJ2-2, with D uncertain. In germline, CDR1 is MNHEY, CDR2 SMNVEV (reference sequence). Trimming left V 5 bases short and J 5 bases short, with 12 bases between. This CDR3 has 14 amino acids.

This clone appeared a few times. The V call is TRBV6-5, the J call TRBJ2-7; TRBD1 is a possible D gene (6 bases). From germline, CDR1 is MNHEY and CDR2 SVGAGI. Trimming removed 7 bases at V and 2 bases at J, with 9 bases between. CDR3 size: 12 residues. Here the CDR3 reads CASIGTTYEQYF. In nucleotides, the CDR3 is TGTGCCAGCATAGGGACAACCTACGAGCAGTACTTC.

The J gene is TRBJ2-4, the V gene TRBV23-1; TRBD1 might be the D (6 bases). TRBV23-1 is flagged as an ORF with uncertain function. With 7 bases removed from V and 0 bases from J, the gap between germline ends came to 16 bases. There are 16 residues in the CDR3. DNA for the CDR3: TGCGCCAGCACGCGACAGGAAGAACTAGCCAAAAACATTCAGTACTTC. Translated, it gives CASTRQEELAKNIQYF.

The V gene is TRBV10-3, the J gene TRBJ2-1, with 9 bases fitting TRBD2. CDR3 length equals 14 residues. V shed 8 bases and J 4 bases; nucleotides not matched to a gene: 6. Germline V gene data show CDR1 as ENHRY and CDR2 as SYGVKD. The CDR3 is CAIGASGDYNEQFF. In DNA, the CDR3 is TGTGCCATCGGGGCTAGCGGGGATTACAATGAGCAGTTCTTC.